This TCR beta chain was captured in a study of T cell responses to AZD1222 COVID-19 vaccine. Study outcomes and limitations: Across the whole spike, CD4 TCRs peaked at regions 160-218 and 743-854.

Regarding this clone: The antigen is not known.

Germline CDR1 is SNHLY and CDR2 is FYNNEI. With 6 bases removed from V and 6 bases from J, the gap between germline ends came to 14 bases. The CDR3 covers 13 residues. The assay was immunoSEQ multiplex PCR, and TCRdb's table has in-frame clones only and misses some. The sample shows 110,000 to 150,000 clones, 70% to 90% of them seen only once. Sample: peripheral blood, taken on day 0 of AZD1222 vaccination. This clonotype was sampled from an adult in good health. The gene calls are TRBV2 and TRBJ1-2; D unclear. For the CDR3, the DNA is TGTGCCAGCAGAAGAACTCCCCTGGATGGCTACACCTTC. Protein: CASRRTPLDGYTF. The complete variable domain, with remaining parts taken from reference TRBV2 and TRBJ1-2, reads EPEVTQTPSHQVTQMGQEVILRCVPISNHLYFYWYRQILGQKVEFLVSFYNNEISEKSEIFDDQFSVERPDGSNFTLKIRSTKLEDSAMYFCASRRTPLDGYTFGSGTRLTVV.